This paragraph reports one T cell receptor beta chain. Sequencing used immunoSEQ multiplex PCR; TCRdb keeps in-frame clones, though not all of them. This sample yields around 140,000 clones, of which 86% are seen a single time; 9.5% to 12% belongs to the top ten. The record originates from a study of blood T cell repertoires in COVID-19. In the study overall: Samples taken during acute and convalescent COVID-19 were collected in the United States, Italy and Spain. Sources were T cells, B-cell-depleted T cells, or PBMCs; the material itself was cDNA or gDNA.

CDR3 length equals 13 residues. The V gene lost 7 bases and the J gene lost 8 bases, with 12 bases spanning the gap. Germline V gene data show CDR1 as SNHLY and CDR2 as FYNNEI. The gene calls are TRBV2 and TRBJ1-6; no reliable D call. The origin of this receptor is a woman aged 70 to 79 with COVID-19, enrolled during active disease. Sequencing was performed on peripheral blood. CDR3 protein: CASTAREYSPLHF. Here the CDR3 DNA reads TGTGCCAGCACCGCCCGAGAGTATTCACCCCTCCACTTT.